These 32 T cell receptor beta chains originate from one sample sequenced in a study of response to subunit inactivated influenza vaccine. Using its own MiXCR run on the RT-PCR reads, TCRdb lists one record per CDR3 protein. The table lists more than 400,000 distinct CDR3 sequences, approximately 9.9% of them singletons. The starting material was PBMCs from blood, obtained roughly 6 weeks after vaccination. The receptors here all came from a man between 45 and 60 years old who received an inactivated influenza vaccine.

In DNA form, the CDR3 reads TGTGCCAGCAGAGCGGGGGGTGGGCGGAAGACCCAGTACTTC. It translates to CASRAGGGRKTQYF. The rearrangement joins TRBV11-2 to TRBJ2-5, with 9 bases lining up with TRBD2. Germline values: CDR1 SGHAT, CDR2 FQNNGV. J was trimmed by 6 bases and V by 6 bases; bases with no gene match: 8. CDR3 size: 14 residues.

This clonotype was detected ten times or more. The genes are TRBV12-3 or TRBV12-4 and TRBJ2-5; the D is unclear. V lost 2 bases and J 2 bases, leaving 6 bases between the germline ends. This CDR3 region has 13 residues. In DNA form, the CDR3 reads TGTGCCAGCAGTTTACAGATTCAAGAGACCCAGTACTTC. Amino acid sequence: CASSLQIQETQYF.

This clonotype showed up many times. The rearrangement uses TRBV12-3 or TRBV12-4 and TRBJ2-2, with a weak D call TRBD2 (6 bases). Trimming pared 8 bases from V and 1 base from J, leaving 14 bases between. The CDR3 sequence is 15 residues long. CDR3 in DNA: TGTGCCAGCCTAATAGCGGAGTTGAACACCGGGGAGCTGTTTTTT. It codes for CASLIAELNTGELFF.

This clonotype was picked up a small number of times. V and J are TRBV9 and TRBJ2-6; D unclear. Per the germline V gene, CDR1 is SGDLS and CDR2 is YYNGEE. The CDR3 spans 14 residues. Between the trimmed V and J ends, which lost 3 bases and 0 bases, there was a span of 4 bases. The CDR3 coding sequence is TGTGCCAGCAGCGCAGGCTCTGGGGCCAACGTCCTGACTTTC. Its protein product is CASSAGSGANVLTF.

This clonotype was picked up a small number of times. This chain uses TRBV4-2 with TRBJ1-1; 11 bases are a match to TRBD1. Germline trimming cut 8 bases from V and 3 bases from J; bases unmatched to any gene: 8. CDR1 is LGHNA and CDR2 is YNFKEQ in the germline V gene. The length of the CDR3 is 15 residues. The CDR3 here is CASLDRGRGDTEAFF. The CDR3 nucleotides read TGTGCCAGCCTGGACAGGGGGCGAGGAGACACTGAAGCTTTCTTT.

This clonotype was seen only a few times. This chain connects TRBV24-1 to TRBJ2-2, with a tentative D call TRBD1 (6 bases). This CDR3 contains 15 residues. Germline assignment: CDR1 KGHDR and CDR2 SFDVKD. Trimming shortened V by 3 bases and J by 7 bases, and 14 bases separated the two germline ends. The CDR3 coding sequence is TGTGCCACCAGTGATACACAGGGACATAACGGGGAGCTGTTTTTT. It translates to CATSDTQGHNGELFF.

This clonotype was observed at least ten times. This chain links TRBV5-1 with TRBJ2-3, with D possibly TRBD2 on 6 matching bases. This CDR3 is 14 amino acids long. V lost 4 bases, J lost 0 bases, and 9 bases lay in between. Per the germline V gene, CDR1 is SGHRS and CDR2 is YFSETQ. The CDR3 nucleotides read TGCGCCAGCAGCATTAGCGGAAGCACAGATACGCAGTATTTT. Translated, it gives CASSISGSTDTQYF. Using reference TRBV5-1 and TRBJ2-3 for the parts outside the CDR3, the full variable domain is KAGVTQTPRYLIKTRGQQVTLSCSPISGHRSVSWYQQTPGQGLQFLFEYFSETQRNKGNFPGRFSGRQFSNSRSEMNVSTLELGDSALYLCASSISGSTDTQYFGPGTRLTVL.

This clonotype occurred many times. The chain employs TRBV24-1 and TRBJ2-7; TRBD1 aligns across 9 bases. CDR1 and CDR2 from the germline V gene are KGHDR and SFDVKD. This CDR3 comprises 15 residues. V dropped 3 bases and J dropped 2; count of bases not matched to a gene: 4. CDR3 loop: CATSDGTGRTYEQYF. In DNA, the CDR3 is TGTGCCACCAGTGATGGGACAGGGCGGACCTACGAGCAGTACTTC.

This clonotype was observed many times. V gene TRBV2 combines with J gene TRBJ1-1; perhaps TRBD1 as D (5 bases). The ends were cut back, 2 bases at V and 5 bases at J, with 12 bases in the middle. This CDR3 is 14 amino acids long. CDR1 and CDR2 (germline): SNHLY, FYNNEI. CDR3 bases: TGTGCCAGCAGTGAATATAGGGGAAGAACTGAAGCTTTCTTT. Encoded protein: CASSEYRGRTEAFF. The variable domain in full, with the rest retrieved from reference TRBV2 and TRBJ1-1, is EPEVTQTPSHQVTQMGQEVILRCVPISNHLYFYWYRQILGQKVEFLVSFYNNEISEKSEIFDDQFSVERPDGSNFTLKIRSTKLEDSAMYFCASSEYRGRTEAFFGQGTRLTVV.

In this sample, this clonotype turned up a few times. The chain carries TRBV6-1 and TRBJ2-3; 7 bases map to TRBD1. CDR1 and CDR2 (germline): MNHNS, SASEGT. The CDR3 is made up of 15 amino acids. Germline trimming cut 3 bases from V and 0 bases from J; bases unmatched to any gene: 3. CDR3 sequence: CASSERDRSTDTQYF. As DNA, the CDR3 is TGTGCCAGCAGTGAGAGGGACAGAAGCACAGATACGCAGTATTTT.

This clonotype was seen a handful of times. The chain is built from TRBV29-1 and TRBJ2-7; TRBD2 agrees at 10 bases. Per the germline V gene, CDR1 is SQVTM and CDR2 is ANQGSEA. V was pared by 4 bases and J by 4 bases, with 13 bases of the junction left unmatched. The CDR3 has 16 residues. This chain's CDR3 is CSVGSKAGTSAYEQYF. The DNA for the CDR3 is TGCAGCGTTGGCTCGAAAGCCGGGACTAGCGCGTACGAGCAGTACTTC.

This clonotype appeared many times. The chain uses TRBV7-2 and TRBJ2-1; D ambiguous. Germline CDR1 SGHTA, CDR2 FQGNSA. V dropped 6 bases and J dropped 10 bases, with 13 bases sitting between them. This CDR3 region has 12 residues. CDR3 bases: TGTGCCAGCAGTCCTCAGGTGGGAGAGCAGTTCTTC. This codes for CASSPQVGEQFF.

V is TRBV18 and J is TRBJ2-3; a possible D gene is TRBD2 (6 bases). V lost 4 bases to trimming and J lost 1 base, with 18 bases between them. The CDR3 has 17 residues. CDR1 is KGHSH, CDR2 LQKENI, per germline. CDR3 DNA sequence: TGTGCCAGCTCACAGCGGGCCCCCCTTCCTGGCACAGATACGCAGTATTTT. The encoded protein is CASSQRAPLPGTDTQYF.

The chain couples TRBV6-1 to TRBJ1-2, with D possibly being TRBD1 (6 bases). The V and J ends lost 8 bases and 2 bases respectively, with 12 bases between them. The CDR3 has 13 residues. Germline V gives CDR1 MNHNS, CDR2 SASEGT. The CDR3 reads CASRPGQNYGYTF. DNA of the CDR3: TGTGCCAGCCGACCTGGACAGAACTATGGCTACACCTTC.

This rearrangement joins TRBV27 to TRBJ2-7; D possibly uses TRBD1 or TRBD2 (5 bases each). Germline V gene lookup returns CDR1 MNHEY and CDR2 SMNVEV (reference sequence). The CDR3 is 14 residues long. V was pared by 2 bases and J by 5 bases, with 13 bases between. The CDR3 spells CASSLDGAGDEQYF. CDR3 sequence (DNA): TGTGCCAGCAGTTTAGACGGGGCTGGCGACGAGCAGTACTTC.

This chain joins TRBV5-1 and TRBJ1-1; D remains unclear. The CDR3 sequence is 14 residues long. The V end lost 8 bases, the J end lost 6 bases, and 20 bases lay between the germline ends. The germline CDR1 and CDR2 sequences are SGHRS and YFSETQ. In DNA, the CDR3 is TGCGCCAGAAGCACACAAAGAAGAGGCTCTGAAGCTTTCTTT. Translating gives CARSTQRRGSEAFF. Full variable domain (outside the CDR3, taken from reference TRBV5-1 and TRBJ1-1): KAGVTQTPRYLIKTRGQQVTLSCSPISGHRSVSWYQQTPGQGLQFLFEYFSETQRNKGNFPGRFSGRQFSNSRSEMNVSTLELGDSALYLCARSTQRRGSEAFFGQGTRLTVV.

The V gene is TRBV20-1, the J gene TRBJ2-7, with D perhaps assigned TRBD1 or TRBD2 (5 bases each). Germline lookup yields CDR1 DFQATT and CDR2 SNEGSKA (reference sequence). V lost 4 bases, J lost 2 bases, and 9 bases lay in between. The CDR3 covers 12 residues. CDR3: CSAMGPTYEQYF. The CDR3 nucleotides are TGCAGTGCTATGGGACCCACCTACGAGCAGTACTTC.

This clonotype was observed many times. This chain uses TRBV7-6 with TRBJ2-4, with 9 positions matching TRBD1. The CDR3 is made up of 15 amino acids. Losses at the gene ends were 4 bases for V and 2 bases for J; bases not matched to a gene: 3. From germline, CDR1 is SGHVS and CDR2 FNYEAQ. The CDR3 nucleotides read TGTGCCAGCAGCTCAGGGACAGGGCCCAAAAACATTCAGTACTTC. Translation gives CASSSGTGPKNIQYF.

This clonotype was picked up a small number of times. The gene calls are TRBV15 and TRBJ1-4; D possibly corresponds to TRBD1 (6 bases). The CDR3 loop spans 16 amino acids. V was cut by 2 bases and J by 2 bases, with 12 bases left in between. The germline V gene has CDR1 LNHNV and CDR2 YYDKDF (reference sequence). CDR3 DNA sequence: TGTGCCACCAGCAGACAGGGGTTTTCGACTAATGAAAAACTGTTTTTT. Its protein product is CATSRQGFSTNEKLFF.

This chain connects TRBV9 to TRBJ2-7; a weak D match, TRBD2 (5 bases). Germline assignment: CDR1 SGDLS and CDR2 YYNGEE. Trimming stripped 0 bases from V and 4 bases from J, with 11 bases between. The CDR3 sequence is 14 residues long. The chain's CDR3 is CASSVAPAGYEQYF. Here the CDR3 DNA reads TGTGCCAGCAGCGTAGCCCCGGCGGGTTACGAGCAGTACTTC.

J is TRBJ1-1 and V is TRBV12-3 or TRBV12-4; TRBD1 is a possible D gene (5 bases). Trimming took off 3 bases at V and 0 bases at J, with 14 bases between the two ends. The CDR3 is 16 amino acids. CDR3 in amino acids: CASSLLPWGMNTEAFF. CDR3 bases: TGTGCCAGCAGTTTGCTCCCGTGGGGGATGAACACTGAAGCTTTCTTT.

The chain combines TRBV20-1 with TRBJ2-6, with no clear D. Germline CDR1 is DFQATT and CDR2 is SNEGSKA (reference sequence). The CDR3 covers 11 residues. V dropped 5 bases and J dropped 4 bases, with 3 bases sitting between them. The CDR3 nucleotides read TGCAGTGCTCACGGGGCCAACGTCCTGACTTTC. Its protein product is CSAHGANVLTF.

CDR3 residues: CATSRFRGVGRYTF. The CDR3 DNA sequence: TGTGCCACCAGCAGATTCCGGGGGGTCGGACGCTACACCTTC. This chain links TRBV15 with TRBJ1-2; D might be TRBD1 (5 bases). This CDR3 is built from 14 residues. Germline V gene data show CDR1 as LNHNV and CDR2 as YYDKDF (reference sequence). V was pared by 2 bases and J by 9 bases, with 16 bases between.

This clonotype appeared many times. J is TRBJ2-1 and V is TRBV28, with TRBD1 matching over 8 bases. The CDR3 has 16 residues. Germline CDR1 is MDHEN and CDR2 is SYDVKM. Trimming cost V 2 bases and J 2 bases; bases outside gene matches: 5. The CDR3 region is CASSLVLQGAYNEQFF. The DNA of the CDR3 is TGTGCCAGCAGTTTAGTGTTACAGGGGGCCTACAATGAGCAGTTCTTC.

This clonotype turned up a few times. The chain carries TRBV2 and TRBJ1-1; TRBD1 agrees at 7 bases. This CDR3 region has 14 residues. From germline, CDR1 is SNHLY and CDR2 FYNNEI. V shed 6 bases and J 1 base; nucleotides not matched to a gene: 5. CDR3 in amino acids: CASSGQAGNTEAFF. The CDR3 nucleotides read TGTGCCAGCAGCGGACAGGCCGGGAACACTGAAGCTTTCTTT.

This clonotype has ten or more counts. The chain uses TRBV29-1 and TRBJ2-1, with 10 bases fitting TRBD2. Germline CDR1 SQVTM, CDR2 ANQGSEA. The CDR3 is made up of 17 amino acids. V was clipped by 3 bases and J by 2 bases; unmatched bases: 10. CDR3 coding DNA: TGCAGCGTTGAGTCGGGTAGCGGGGGGCCTCCCTACAATGAGCAGTTCTTC. As protein: CSVESGSGGPPYNEQFF.

This clonotype was observed at least ten times. Here the CDR3 DNA reads TGTGCCACCAGCCTTGAGAGGCGGACCGGGGAGCTGTTTTTT. Translation gives CATSLERRTGELFF. This sequence joins TRBV15 and TRBJ2-2; D remains unclear. Germline V lookup: CDR1 LNHNV, CDR2 YYDKDF (reference sequence). V was shortened by 5 bases and J by 5 bases, with 12 bases between the two germline ends. This CDR3 is built from 14 residues.

This clonotype has at least ten counts. The CDR3 sequence is CASSLNPEGTEAFF. CDR3 nucleotides: TGTGCCAGCAGCCTCAATCCAGAGGGGACTGAAGCTTTCTTT. The J gene is TRBJ1-1, the V gene TRBV7-2; D possibly corresponds to TRBD1 (5 bases). V lost 5 bases, J lost 5 bases, and 15 bases lay in between. The CDR3 has 14 amino acids. The germline V gene encodes CDR1 SGHTA and CDR2 FQGNSA.

The chain employs TRBV5-4 and TRBJ2-7; D uncertain. The CDR3 has 14 amino acids. Trimming shortened V by 3 bases and J by 6 bases, and 16 bases separated the two germline ends. The germline gives CDR1 SGHNT, CDR2 YYREEE (reference sequence). As DNA, the CDR3 is TGTGCCAGCAGCTCGGACGGTAGTAGAGGCGAGCAGTACTTC. Translating it yields CASSSDGSRGEQYF.

The chain combines TRBV6-1 with TRBJ1-3; 7 bases are shared with TRBD1. V trimming: 4 bases; J trimming: 4 bases; junction bases outside the gene matches: 4. Per the germline V gene, CDR1 is MNHNS and CDR2 is SASEGT. The CDR3 contains 14 residues. The CDR3 sequence is CASSAGQFGNTIYF. CDR3 in DNA: TGTGCCAGCAGTGCGGGACAGTTCGGAAACACCATATATTTT.

This clonotype appeared a few times. This rearrangement joins TRBV7-9 to TRBJ2-7; 7 bases fit TRBD2. This CDR3 has 14 amino acids. Germline V CDR1 and CDR2: SEHNR, FQNEAQ (reference sequence). V shed 7 bases, J shed 7 bases, and the junction held 13 bases outside the gene matches. The CDR3 nucleotides read TGTGCCAGCATACAAGGCGCGGGAGCGGGAGAGCAGTACTTC. The encoded protein is CASIQGAGAGEQYF.

This clonotype turned up a few times. The CDR3 loop reads CSARDVFQETQYF. The DNA for the CDR3 is TGCAGTGCTAGAGATGTCTTCCAAGAGACCCAGTACTTC. J is TRBJ2-5 and V is TRBV20-1, with no clear D. The CDR3 extends over 13 amino acids. Trimming shortened V by 0 bases and J by 1 base, and 6 bases separated the two germline ends. Germline V gene lookup returns CDR1 DFQATT and CDR2 SNEGSKA (reference sequence).